The 15 T cell receptor beta chains given below trace back to one sample, sequenced in a study of cytomegalovirus exposure and HLA in healthy donors (dated by TCRdb to about 2017). Libraries were made using the immunoSEQ multiplex PCR assay. The multiplex PCR relied on a mix of 60 forward primers for TCR Vbeta segments and 13 reverse primers for TCR Jbeta segments. TCRdb stores this immuneACCESS table with in-frame sequences only. Part of the clones is absent; in the studies checked, under half of the shortfall reflects unresolved V genes, and no reason is known for the rest. The sample includes some 150,000 clones, with roughly 9.8% observed a single time. The ten top clones hold 1.8% of the sample. The sequenced material came from PBMCs. The source is a man aged 45-65 years in good health and CMV-seronegative.

This clone was recorded a few times. J is TRBJ1-5 and V is TRBV18, with 8 bases matching TRBD1. Unmatched junction bases numbered 5, after V lost 3 bases and J lost 7 bases. The CDR3 is 14 residues long. Per the germline V gene, CDR1 is KGHSH and CDR2 is LQKENI. CDR3 DNA: TGTGCCAGCTCACCTGGGACAGGTCAACAGCCCCAGCATTTT. Protein: CASSPGTGQQPQHF.

This clone has more than one count but fewer than ten. The chain links TRBV6-5 to TRBJ1-3, with 9 bases fitting TRBD1. The CDR3 spans 15 residues. CDR1 and CDR2 from the germline V gene are MNHEY and SVGAGI. The V gene end was trimmed by 5 bases and the J gene end by 4 bases; junction bases not matched to a gene: 6. The CDR3 bases are TGTGCCAGCAGTCCCGGGACAGGGAGAGGAAACACCATATATTTT. This translates into CASSPGTGRGNTIYF.

This clone turned up a few times. The rearrangement uses TRBV15 and TRBJ1-5; possible D gene TRBD1, 5 bases. V lost 11 bases and J lost 2, with 28 bases in between. The CDR3 consists of 18 residues. The germline gives CDR1 LNHNV, CDR2 YYDKDF (reference sequence). CDR3 nucleotide sequence: TGTGCCGTGGGGGGGTCGAGGGTAGGAGTCTTGGGCAATCAGCCCCAGCATTTT. It specifies CAVGGSRVGVLGNQPQHF.

For this clone: Other DNA sequences in the same sample also yield this CDR3. This rearrangement joins TRBV5-4 to TRBJ1-1; 11 positions agree with TRBD1. The CDR3 length is 16 residues. Germline CDR1 reads SGHNT; CDR2 reads YYREEE (reference sequence). J gave up 2 bases and V 4 bases, and 7 bases lay outside the gene matches. CDR3 amino acids: CASSRGGTGGNTEAFF. In nucleotides, the CDR3 is TGTGCCAGCAGCAGGGGCGGGACAGGGGGTAACACTGAAGCTTTCTTT. Using reference TRBV5-4 and TRBJ1-1 for the parts outside the CDR3, the full variable domain is ETGVTQSPTHLIKTRGQQVTLRCSSQSGHNTVSWYQQALGQGPQFIFQYYREEENGRGNFPPRFSGLQFPNYSSELNVNALELDDSALYLCASSRGGTGGNTEAFFGQGTRLTVV.

This clone appeared a few times. The genes are TRBV27 and TRBJ2-5, with D possibly being TRBD1 (5 bases). Germline V gives CDR1 MNHEY, CDR2 SMNVEV (reference sequence). Trimming shortened V by 2 bases and J by 2 bases, and 15 bases separated the two germline ends. The CDR3 extends over 16 amino acids. Here the CDR3 DNA reads TGTGCCAGCAGTTTAATGCCCTCGACAGCACAAGAGACCCAGTACTTC. This sequence encodes CASSLMPSTAQETQYF.

The V call is TRBV10-3, the J call TRBJ2-3; 9 nucleotides agree with TRBD2. In germline, CDR1 is ENHRY, CDR2 SYGVKD. V lost 9 bases, J lost 0 bases, and 7 bases stayed unmatched. There are 15 residues in the CDR3. CDR3 in DNA: TGTGCCATTTCCTTAGCGGGGGTTAGCACAGATACGCAGTATTTT. Protein sequence: CAISLAGVSTDTQYF.

V usage is TRBV7-6 and J usage is TRBJ2-7; 7 bases map to TRBD2. The CDR3 length is 16 residues. Trimming took 0 bases from V and 2 from J; bases not matched to a gene: 7. The V gene's germline CDR1 is SGHVS and CDR2 FNYEAQ. In DNA form, the CDR3 reads TGTGCCAGCAGCTTAGCTCGAGCGGGGTCTCCCTACGAGCAGTACTTC. This encodes CASSLARAGSPYEQYF.

J is TRBJ1-4 and V is TRBV6-1; D remains ambiguous. CDR3 length equals 15 residues. V lost 7 bases and J lost 5, with 17 bases in between. Germline V gene lookup returns CDR1 MNHNS and CDR2 SASEGT. In DNA form, the CDR3 reads TGTGCCAGCACGGAGGGATGGGCGTTAAATGAAAAACTGTTTTTT. Its translation is CASTEGWALNEKLFF.

This clone was found a few times. The chain carries TRBV10-2 and TRBJ2-1; 8 bases map to TRBD2. This CDR3 has 13 residues. CDR1 WSHSY and CDR2 SAAADI come from the germline V gene. V lost 2 bases and J lost 6; bases outside the gene matches: 0. CDR3 in DNA: TGCGCCAGCAGTGAGCGGGGGGGCAATGAGCAGTTCTTC. It is translated as CASSERGGNEQFF.

This clone came up a few times. The chain carries TRBV27 and TRBJ2-3; tentatively, D is TRBD1 (5 bases). Trimming pared 6 bases from V and 6 bases from J, leaving 22 bases between. Per the germline V gene, CDR1 is MNHEY and CDR2 is SMNVEV (reference sequence). The CDR3 covers 16 residues. The CDR3 reads CASRRQGQAGIDTQYF. CDR3 DNA: TGTGCCAGCAGGCGTCAGGGCCAAGCAGGTATCGATACGCAGTATTTT.

This clone was seen more than once but under ten times. The V gene is TRBV18, the J gene TRBJ1-5; perhaps TRBD1 as D (6 bases). The CDR3 is made up of 16 amino acids. Germline CDR1 is KGHSH and CDR2 is LQKENI. Trimming pared 3 bases from V and 0 bases from J, leaving 12 bases between. CDR3 nucleotides: TGTGCCAGCTCACCCGGGACAAGACATAGCAATCAGCCCCAGCATTTT. Translation gives CASSPGTRHSNQPQHF.

This clone was seen a few times. This chain uses TRBV7-3 with TRBJ1-1; D may be TRBD1 (5 bases). The CDR3 totals 15 residues. CDR1 and CDR2 from the germline V gene are SGHTA and FQGTGA. V was clipped by 1 base and J by 1 base, with 10 bases between them. DNA for the CDR3: TGTGCCAGCAGCTTAATCGGGCAGGGGAACACTGAAGCTTTCTTT. This codes for CASSLIGQGNTEAFF.

The chain links TRBV4-1 to TRBJ1-2; 10 positions agree with TRBD1. The length of the CDR3 is 14 residues. From germline, CDR1 is MGHRA and CDR2 YSYEKL. Unmatched junction bases numbered 5, after V lost 3 bases and J lost 7 bases. CDR3 region: CASSQETGGSGYTF. As DNA, the CDR3 is TGCGCCAGCAGCCAGGAGACAGGGGGCTCTGGCTACACCTTC.

This clone was seen a handful of times. V gene TRBV2 combines with J gene TRBJ2-1; 7 bases are a match to TRBD1. The germline V gene has CDR1 SNHLY and CDR2 FYNNEI. This CDR3 has 12 amino acids. The trim removed 8 bases at V and 4 bases at J, leaving 2 bases unmatched. The CDR3 sequence is CASRQGYNEQFF. Written as DNA, the CDR3 is TGTGCCAGCCGACAGGGATACAATGAGCAGTTCTTC.

This chain connects TRBV6-6 to TRBJ2-7; weak D call: TRBD1 (5 bases). Germline V gene sequence: CDR1 MNHNY, CDR2 SVGAGI (reference sequence). This CDR3 contains 15 residues. V lost 0 bases to trimming and J lost 3 bases, with 12 bases between them. CDR3 loop: CASSYSWTSSYEQYF. CDR3 in DNA: TGTGCCAGCAGTTACTCGTGGACAAGTAGCTACGAGCAGTACTTC.